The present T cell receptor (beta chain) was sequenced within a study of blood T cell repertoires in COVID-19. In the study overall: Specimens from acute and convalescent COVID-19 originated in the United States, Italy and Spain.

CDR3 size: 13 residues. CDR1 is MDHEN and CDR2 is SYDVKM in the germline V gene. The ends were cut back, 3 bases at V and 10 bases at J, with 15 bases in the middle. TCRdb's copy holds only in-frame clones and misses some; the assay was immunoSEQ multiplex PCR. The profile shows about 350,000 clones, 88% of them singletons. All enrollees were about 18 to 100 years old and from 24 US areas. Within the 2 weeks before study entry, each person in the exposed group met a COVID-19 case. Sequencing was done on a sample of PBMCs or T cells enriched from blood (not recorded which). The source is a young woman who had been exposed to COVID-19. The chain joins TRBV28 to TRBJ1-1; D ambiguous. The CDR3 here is CASSLSGAVGAFF. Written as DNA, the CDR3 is TGTGCCAGCAGTTTGTCGGGTGCGGTTGGAGCTTTCTTT.